One T cell receptor beta chain is described in this entry. Antigen unknown. This clone may be a read error of a much larger clone one base away. Built from TCR beta cDNA, the libraries had unique molecular identifiers in them. TCRdb analysed the PCR reads with MiXCR anew, one entry per CDR3 protein. Of over 700,000 distinct CDR3 sequences listed, 25% to 30% are singletons. The CDR3 length is 18 residues. Between the trimmed V and J ends, which lost 4 bases and 1 base, there was a span of 21 bases. CDR1 and CDR2 from the germline V gene are LGHNT and FRNRAP. The data stem from a study of post-analysis software for immune sequencing data. As for the study in general: The disease courses covered relapsing-remitting, secondary progressive and progressive-relapsing multiple sclerosis.

Study-wide points: Patients had higher frequencies than controls of roughly five TRBV segments, including TRBV5-6, TRBV5-1 and TRBV20-1. Significantly lower normalized Chao1 diversity was found in patients with multiple sclerosis relative to controls.

What was sequenced was blood. This chain uses TRBV12-5 with TRBJ2-3; TRBD1 might be the D (5 bases). The clonotype comes from a girl aged 10 to 17 with multiple sclerosis. The DNA for the CDR3 is TGTGCTAGTGGTTCGGTGCAGGGTGGGCACCTCGGCACAGATACGCAGTATTTT. Amino acid sequence: CASGSVQGGHLGTDTQYF.